The source of this T cell receptor (beta chain) is a study of CD8+ T cells in alopecia areata. Study summary: Scalp area affected, as a percentage, set the severity score of treated patients. Overall study findings and caveats: Tofacitinib delivered significant drops in scalp clonality and in expanded CD8+ clones among the top 100. Greater clonality was observed in lesional scalp samples, especially alopecia totalis/universalis, versus normal scalp.

Comments on this clone: Its specificity is unknown.

CDR3 length: 12 residues. The V end lost 6 bases, the J end lost 4 bases, and 10 bases lay between the germline ends. Germline loops: CDR1 SNHLY, CDR2 FYNNEI. The treatment denotes: oral pan-JAK inhibitor, 5-10 mg twice daily. In each case, RNA was isolated and then reverse transcribed into cDNA as the sequencing template. TCRdb keeps only in-frame clones here, not all; method: immunoSEQ multiplex PCR. The data hold about 140,000 clones, with roughly four fifths observed a single time. Sequences were derived from CD8+ T cells sorted from blood, sampled at week 4, from a patient treated with tofacitinib. The rearrangement links TRBV2 to TRBJ2-7; D is unresolved. This TCR came from a human donor with alopecia areata. CDR3 coding DNA: TGTGCCAGCAGCATTGACAAGTACGAGCAGTACTTC. Protein: CASSIDKYEQYF.